The 14 T cell receptor beta chains below come from one sample, sequenced in a study of identical twins (dated by TCRdb to the mid-2010s). The library was generated by 5' RACE. Sequenced on an Illumina HiSeq 2000. TCRdb ran its own pipeline on the public reads, namely fastp trimming at Q25 and MiXCR clone calling, and kept in-frame beta chains. Rows are combined by CDR3 protein, so each entry shows the most common genes and DNA. Across this sample there are about 700,000 distinct CDR3 sequences, with approximately 6% seen only once. The ten largest clones capture around 1.9% of the sample. Sequenced: naive T cells sorted from blood. According to the study, the label for this sample's cell subset or site signals: cells isolated with a human naive T-cell isolation kit. These receptor sequences come from a young man in good health.

This clonotype was counted at least ten times. The CDR3 region has the DNA TGCGCCAGCAGCTTGGCCTACAATGAGCAGTTCTTC. Amino acid sequence: CASSLAYNEQFF. This chain connects TRBV5-1 to TRBJ2-1; D is ambiguous. With 0 bases removed from V and 2 bases from J, the gap between germline ends came to 0 bases. The CDR3 totals 12 residues. The germline V gene has CDR1 SGHRS and CDR2 YFSETQ.

This clonotype showed up just a few times. This chain joins TRBV5-1 and TRBJ2-1, with 16 nucleotides matching TRBD2. CDR3 length: 18 residues. Germline trimming cut 3 bases from V and 0 bases from J; bases unmatched to any gene: 3. Germline CDR1 reads SGHRS; CDR2 reads YFSETQ. The CDR3 DNA is TGCGCCAGCAGCTCGGGACTAGCGGGAGGGTTCTCCTACAATGAGCAGTTCTTC. The encoded protein is CASSSGLAGGFSYNEQFF.

This CDR3 reads CASSQTKGEQFF. The CDR3 nucleotides are TGTGCCAGCAGCCAAACTAAGGGGGAGCAGTTCTTC. This sequence joins TRBV4-2 and TRBJ2-1; possibly TRBD1 for D (5 bases). Trimming pared 2 bases from V and 10 bases from J, leaving 9 bases between. Germline V lookup: CDR1 LGHNA, CDR2 YNFKEQ. The CDR3 contains 12 residues.

J is TRBJ2-1 and V is TRBV4-3; unclear D gene. The germline CDR1 and CDR2 sequences are LGHNA and YSLEER. Trimming pared 1 base from V and 8 bases from J, leaving 18 bases between. The CDR3 is made up of 16 amino acids. The CDR3 loop reads CASSQAPSVIGDEQFF. In DNA, the CDR3 is TGCGCCAGCAGCCAAGCTCCGAGCGTGATAGGTGATGAGCAGTTCTTC.

This clonotype was seen repeatedly, ten times or more. The CDR3 loop reads CASSSSGSSQETQYF. CDR3 in DNA: TGTGCCAGCAGTTCCTCGGGGAGCTCCCAAGAGACCCAGTACTTC. The chain is built from TRBV6-5 and TRBJ2-5; possible D gene TRBD2, 5 bases. V lost 4 bases, J lost 1 base, and 13 bases lay in between. The CDR3 consists of 15 residues. Germline lookup yields CDR1 MNHEY and CDR2 SVGAGI.

This clonotype has more than one count but fewer than ten. The CDR3 here is CASRGQVTRSYNEQFF. Here the CDR3 DNA reads TGTGCCAGCAGGGGACAGGTTACCCGCTCCTACAATGAGCAGTTCTTC. This chain joins TRBV12-3 or TRBV12-4 and TRBJ2-1, with 8 bases identical to TRBD1. The CDR3 covers 16 residues. Germline trimming cut 6 bases from V and 0 bases from J; bases unmatched to any gene: 7.

The chain uses TRBV28 and TRBJ2-7; a weak D match, TRBD1 (5 bases). The CDR3 loop spans 13 amino acids. Germline loops: CDR1 MDHEN, CDR2 SYDVKM. Trimming removed 6 bases from V and 0 bases from J, with 9 bases in between. CDR3 sequence: CASRQAPSYEQYF. CDR3 in DNA: TGTGCCAGCAGACAGGCGCCCTCCTACGAGCAGTACTTC.

This clonotype was seen at least ten times. The chain couples TRBV29-1 to TRBJ2-1; 11 positions agree with TRBD2. V trimming: 3 bases; J trimming: 4 bases; junction bases outside the gene matches: 8. The germline V gene encodes CDR1 SQVTM and CDR2 ANQGSEA. This CDR3 contains 16 residues. This chain's CDR3 is CSVEGELAGEYNEQFF. CDR3 nucleotides: TGCAGCGTTGAGGGAGAACTAGCGGGAGAGTACAATGAGCAGTTCTTC.

The CDR3 region has the DNA TGTGCCAGCAGTTTGACTCGGACCGACAAACCAATCCAAGAGACCCAGTACTTC. This translates into CASSLTRTDKPIQETQYF. The chain employs TRBV27 and TRBJ2-5, with D unclear. This CDR3 spans 18 amino acids. CDR1 is MNHEY and CDR2 is SMNVEV in the germline V gene (reference sequence). Trimming shortened V by 3 bases and J by 1 base, and 21 bases separated the two germline ends.

This clonotype came up many times. The chain employs TRBV10-3 and TRBJ2-3; a weak D match, TRBD2 (6 bases). Deletions cut 7 bases from V and 2 bases from J, with 16 bases between. CDR3 size: 15 residues. Germline V CDR1 and CDR2: ENHRY, SYGVKD. The CDR3 region has the DNA TGTGCCATCAACCACGGGCGGGAACCCACAGATACGCAGTATTTT. Translating it yields CAINHGREPTDTQYF.

This clonotype showed up just a few times. The V call is TRBV14, the J call TRBJ1-1; D not certain. V shed 5 bases and J shed 0 bases, with 19 bases lying between them. The CDR3 loop spans 17 amino acids. The germline CDR1 and CDR2 sequences are SGHDN and FVKESK. CDR3 amino acids: CASSTRSRTYMNTEAFF. CDR3 bases: TGTGCCAGCAGCACGAGGAGCCGTACATACATGAACACTGAAGCTTTCTTT.

In this sample, this clonotype turned up a few times. The rearrangement links TRBV20-1 to TRBJ2-3; 7 nucleotides line up with TRBD2. The germline CDR1 and CDR2 sequences are DFQATT and SNEGSKA (reference sequence). CDR3 length: 15 residues. After removal of 1 base from V and 0 bases from J, the junction contained 4 bases not matched to a gene. The chain's CDR3 is CSARVGGGSTDTQYF. As DNA, the CDR3 is TGCAGTGCTAGAGTTGGCGGGGGAAGCACAGATACGCAGTATTTT.

This clonotype was observed many times. The CDR3 sequence: CASSSHISGANVLTF. For the CDR3, the DNA is TGCGCCAGCAGCTCGCACATCTCTGGGGCCAACGTCCTGACTTTC. The chain couples TRBV5-1 to TRBJ2-6; D is unresolved. Germline lookup yields CDR1 SGHRS and CDR2 YFSETQ. The CDR3 loop spans 15 amino acids. The ends were cut back, 3 bases at V and 0 bases at J, with 7 bases in the middle.

The sample holds many counts of this clonotype. The DNA for the CDR3 is TGCAGTGTGACTCCAGGGCAGAGCTCTGGAAACACCATATATTTT. This encodes CSVTPGQSSGNTIYF. The rearrangement uses TRBV20-1 and TRBJ1-3; TRBD1 is a possible D gene (5 bases). Between the trimmed V and J ends, which lost 7 bases and 0 bases, there was a span of 16 bases. Germline V CDR1 and CDR2: DFQATT, SNEGSKA (reference sequence). The CDR3 is 15 amino acids.